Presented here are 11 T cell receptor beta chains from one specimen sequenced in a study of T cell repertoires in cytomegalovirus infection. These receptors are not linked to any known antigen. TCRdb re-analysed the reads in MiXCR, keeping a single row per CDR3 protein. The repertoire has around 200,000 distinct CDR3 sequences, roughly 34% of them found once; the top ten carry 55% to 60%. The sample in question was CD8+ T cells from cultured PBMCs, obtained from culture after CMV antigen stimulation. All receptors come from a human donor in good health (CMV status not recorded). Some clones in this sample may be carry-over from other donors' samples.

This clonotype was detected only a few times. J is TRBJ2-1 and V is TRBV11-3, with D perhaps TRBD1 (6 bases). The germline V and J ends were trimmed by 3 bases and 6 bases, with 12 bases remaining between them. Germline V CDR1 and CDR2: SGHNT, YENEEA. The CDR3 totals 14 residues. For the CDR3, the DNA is TGTGCCAGCAGCTTTTCACAGGGATCCAATGAGCAGTTCTTC. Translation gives CASSFSQGSNEQFF.

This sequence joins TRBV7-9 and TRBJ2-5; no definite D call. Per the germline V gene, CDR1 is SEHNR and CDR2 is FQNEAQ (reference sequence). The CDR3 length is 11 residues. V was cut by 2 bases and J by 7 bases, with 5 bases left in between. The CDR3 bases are TGTGCCAGCAGCTTAAGGGTGACCCAGTACTTC. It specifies CASSLRVTQYF.

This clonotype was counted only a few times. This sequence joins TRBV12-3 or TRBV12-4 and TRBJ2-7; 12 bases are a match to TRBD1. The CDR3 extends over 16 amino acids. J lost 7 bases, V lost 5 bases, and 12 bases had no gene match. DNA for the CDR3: TGTGCCAGCAGTCTACCACCGGGACAGGGGGCTGGGGAGCAGTACTTC. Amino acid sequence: CASSLPPGQGAGEQYF.

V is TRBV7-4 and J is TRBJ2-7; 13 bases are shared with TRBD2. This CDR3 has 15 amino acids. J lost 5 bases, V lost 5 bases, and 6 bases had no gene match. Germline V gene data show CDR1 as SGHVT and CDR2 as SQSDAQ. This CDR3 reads CASSLGTSGTDEQYF. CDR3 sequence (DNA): TGTGCCAGCAGCCTAGGGACTAGCGGGACCGACGAGCAGTACTTC.

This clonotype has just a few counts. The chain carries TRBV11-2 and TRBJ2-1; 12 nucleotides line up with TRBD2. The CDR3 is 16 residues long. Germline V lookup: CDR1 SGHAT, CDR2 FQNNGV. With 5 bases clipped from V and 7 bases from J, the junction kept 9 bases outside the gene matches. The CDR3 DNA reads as TGTGCCAGCAGCCCTCGACTAGCGGGAGTTGGTAATGAGCAGTTCTTC. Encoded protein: CASSPRLAGVGNEQFF. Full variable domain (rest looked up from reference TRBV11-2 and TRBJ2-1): EAGVAQSPRYKIIEKRQSVAFWCNPISGHATLYWYQQILGQGPKLLIQFQNNGVVDDSQLPKDRFSAERLKGVDSTLKIQPAKLEDSAVYLCASSPRLAGVGNEQFFGPGTRLTVL.

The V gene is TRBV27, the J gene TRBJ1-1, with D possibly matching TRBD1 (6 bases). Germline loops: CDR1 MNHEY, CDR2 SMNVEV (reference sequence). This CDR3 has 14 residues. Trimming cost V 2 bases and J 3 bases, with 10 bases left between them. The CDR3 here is CASSLRRGYTEAFF. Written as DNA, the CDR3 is TGTGCCAGCAGTTTAAGGAGGGGGTACACTGAAGCTTTCTTT.

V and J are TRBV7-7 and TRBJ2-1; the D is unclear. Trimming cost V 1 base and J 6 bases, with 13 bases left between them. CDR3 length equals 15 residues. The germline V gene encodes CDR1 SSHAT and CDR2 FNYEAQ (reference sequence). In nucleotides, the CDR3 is TGTGCCAGCAGCTTAGACAAGTATCCGGGCAATGAGCAGTTCTTC. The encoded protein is CASSLDKYPGNEQFF. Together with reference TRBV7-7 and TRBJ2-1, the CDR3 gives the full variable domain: GAGVSQSPRYKVTKRGQDVTLRCDPISSHATLYWYQQALGQGPEFLTYFNYEAQPDKSGLPSDRFSAERPEGSISTLTIQRTEQRDSAMYRCASSLDKYPGNEQFFGPGTRLTVL.

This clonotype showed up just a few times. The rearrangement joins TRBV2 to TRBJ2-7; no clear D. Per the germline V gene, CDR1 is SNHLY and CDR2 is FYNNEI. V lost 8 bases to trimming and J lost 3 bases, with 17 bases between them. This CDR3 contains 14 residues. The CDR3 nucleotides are TGTGCCAGCGTTCTGACACGTGGCAACTACGAGCAGTACTTC. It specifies CASVLTRGNYEQYF.

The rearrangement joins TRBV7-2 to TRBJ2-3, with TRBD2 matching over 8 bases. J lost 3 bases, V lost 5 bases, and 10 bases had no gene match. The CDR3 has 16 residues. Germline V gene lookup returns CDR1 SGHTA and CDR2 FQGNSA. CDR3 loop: CASSLRGAGVTDTQYF. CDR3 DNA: TGTGCCAGCAGCCTACGAGGAGCGGGAGTTACAGATACGCAGTATTTT.

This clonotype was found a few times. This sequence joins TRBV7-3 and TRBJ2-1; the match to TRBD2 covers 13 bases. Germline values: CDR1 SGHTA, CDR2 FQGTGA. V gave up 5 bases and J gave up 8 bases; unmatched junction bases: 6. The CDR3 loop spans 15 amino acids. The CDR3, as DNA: TGTGCCAGCAGCCGGGGGGGGACTAGCGGGGATGAGCAGTTCTTC. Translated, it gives CASSRGGTSGDEQFF.

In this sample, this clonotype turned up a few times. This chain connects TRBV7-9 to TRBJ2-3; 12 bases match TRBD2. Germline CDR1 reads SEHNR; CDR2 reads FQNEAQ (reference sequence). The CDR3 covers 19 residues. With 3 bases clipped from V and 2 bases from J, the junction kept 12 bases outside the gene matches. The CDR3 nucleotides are TGTGCCAGCAGCTTCCGGACTAGCGGGGAGTGGGCTGACACAGATACGCAGTATTTT. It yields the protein CASSFRTSGEWADTDTQYF.